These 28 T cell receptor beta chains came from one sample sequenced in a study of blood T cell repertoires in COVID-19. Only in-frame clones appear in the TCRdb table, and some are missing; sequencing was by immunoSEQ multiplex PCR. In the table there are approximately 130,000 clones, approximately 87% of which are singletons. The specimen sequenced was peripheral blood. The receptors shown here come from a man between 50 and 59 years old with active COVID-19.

The DNA for the CDR3 is TGCGCCAGCAGCGGACAGACAGTGAGCACAGATACGCAGTATTTT. Protein sequence: CASSGQTVSTDTQYF. This chain links TRBV5-1 with TRBJ2-3; D perhaps matches TRBD1 (6 bases). Germline V gene data show CDR1 as SGHRS and CDR2 as YFSETQ. The CDR3 is 15 amino acids. With 4 bases removed from V and 0 bases from J, the gap between germline ends came to 12 bases.

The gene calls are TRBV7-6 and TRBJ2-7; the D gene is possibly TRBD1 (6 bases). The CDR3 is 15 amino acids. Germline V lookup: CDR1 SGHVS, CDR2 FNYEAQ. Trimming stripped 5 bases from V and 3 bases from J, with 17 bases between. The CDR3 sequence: CASSPTTGSVYEQYF. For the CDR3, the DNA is TGTGCCAGCAGCCCTACCACAGGGTCAGTCTACGAGCAGTACTTC.

CDR3 region: CASSQEEGAGSEAFF. CDR3 sequence (DNA): TGTGCCAGCAGCCAAGAGGAGGGGGCGGGCTCTGAAGCTTTCTTT. The chain joins TRBV4-2 to TRBJ1-1, with 7 nucleotides matching TRBD1. CDR3 length: 15 amino acids. V lost 0 bases to trimming and J lost 6 bases; unmatched junction nucleotides: 7. The germline V gene has CDR1 LGHNA and CDR2 YNFKEQ.

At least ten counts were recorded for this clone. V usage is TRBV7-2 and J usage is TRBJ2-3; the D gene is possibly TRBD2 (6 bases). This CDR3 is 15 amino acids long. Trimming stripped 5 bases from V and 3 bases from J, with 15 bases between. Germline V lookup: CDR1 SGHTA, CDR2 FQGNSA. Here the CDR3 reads CASSPVAAATDTQYF. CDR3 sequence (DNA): TGTGCCAGCAGCCCCGTAGCGGCGGCGACAGATACGCAGTATTTT.

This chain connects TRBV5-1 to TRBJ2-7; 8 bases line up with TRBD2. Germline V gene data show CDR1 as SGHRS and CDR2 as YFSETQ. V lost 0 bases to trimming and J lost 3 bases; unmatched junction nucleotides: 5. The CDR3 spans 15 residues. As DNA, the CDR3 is TGCGCCAGCAGCTTGGATCGGCGGGGGGTCTACGAGCAGTACTTC. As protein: CASSLDRRGVYEQYF.

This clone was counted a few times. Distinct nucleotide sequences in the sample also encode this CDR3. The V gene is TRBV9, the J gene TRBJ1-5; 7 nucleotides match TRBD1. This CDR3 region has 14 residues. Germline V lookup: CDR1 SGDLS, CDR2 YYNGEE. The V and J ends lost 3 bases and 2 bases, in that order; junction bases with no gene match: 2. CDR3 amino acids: CASSATGGNQPQHF. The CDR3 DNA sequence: TGTGCCAGCAGCGCAACAGGGGGCAATCAGCCCCAGCATTTT.

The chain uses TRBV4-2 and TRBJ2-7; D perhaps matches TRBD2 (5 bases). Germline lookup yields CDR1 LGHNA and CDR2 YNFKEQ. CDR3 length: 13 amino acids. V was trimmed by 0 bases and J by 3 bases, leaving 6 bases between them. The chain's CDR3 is CASSQEEGYEQYF. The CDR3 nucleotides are TGTGCCAGCAGCCAAGAAGAGGGCTACGAGCAGTACTTC.

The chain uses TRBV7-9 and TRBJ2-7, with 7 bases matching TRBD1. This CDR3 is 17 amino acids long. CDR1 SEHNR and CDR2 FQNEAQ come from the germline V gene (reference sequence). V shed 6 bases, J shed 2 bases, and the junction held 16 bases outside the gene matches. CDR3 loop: CASRFHSGTAIPYEQYF. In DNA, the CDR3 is TGTGCCAGCAGGTTCCACTCCGGGACAGCAATACCCTACGAGCAGTACTTC.

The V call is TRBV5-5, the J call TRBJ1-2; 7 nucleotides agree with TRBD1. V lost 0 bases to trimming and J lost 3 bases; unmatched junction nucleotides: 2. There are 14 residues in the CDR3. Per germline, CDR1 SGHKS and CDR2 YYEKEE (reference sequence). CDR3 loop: CASSLVTGDYGYTF. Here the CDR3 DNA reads TGTGCCAGCAGCTTGGTTACAGGGGACTATGGCTACACCTTC.

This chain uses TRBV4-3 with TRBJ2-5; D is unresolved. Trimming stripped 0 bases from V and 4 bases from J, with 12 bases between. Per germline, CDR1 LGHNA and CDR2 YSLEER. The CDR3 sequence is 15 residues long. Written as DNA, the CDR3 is TGCGCCAGCAGCCAAGAGCCCCTCAGTCCAGAGACCCAGTACTTC. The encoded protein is CASSQEPLSPETQYF.

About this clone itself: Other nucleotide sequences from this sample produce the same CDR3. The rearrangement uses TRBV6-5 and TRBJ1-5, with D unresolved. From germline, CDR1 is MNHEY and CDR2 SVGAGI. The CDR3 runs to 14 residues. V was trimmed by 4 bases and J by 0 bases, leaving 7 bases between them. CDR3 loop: CASSSGDSNQPQHF. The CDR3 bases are TGTGCCAGCAGTTCAGGCGATAGCAATCAGCCCCAGCATTTT.

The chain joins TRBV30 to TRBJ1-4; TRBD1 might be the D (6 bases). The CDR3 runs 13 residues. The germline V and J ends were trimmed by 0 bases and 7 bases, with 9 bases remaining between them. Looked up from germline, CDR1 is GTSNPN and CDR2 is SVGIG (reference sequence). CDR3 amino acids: CAWSVDRTEKLFF. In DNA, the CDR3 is TGTGCCTGGAGTGTTGACAGGACTGAAAAACTGTTTTTT.

CDR3 region: CASSIQMSYGGYTF. The CDR3 DNA is TGTGCCAGCAGTATACAGATGTCCTATGGCGGCTACACCTTC. V gene TRBV2 combines with J gene TRBJ1-2; D unresolved. Deletions cut 5 bases from V and 8 bases from J, with 18 bases between. CDR1 is SNHLY and CDR2 is FYNNEI in the germline V gene. The CDR3 length is 14 residues. The variable domain in full, completed from reference TRBV2 and TRBJ1-2, reads EPEVTQTPSHQVTQMGQEVILRCVPISNHLYFYWYRQILGQKVEFLVSFYNNEISEKSEIFDDQFSVERPDGSNFTLKIRSTKLEDSAMYFCASSIQMSYGGYTFGSGTRLTVV.

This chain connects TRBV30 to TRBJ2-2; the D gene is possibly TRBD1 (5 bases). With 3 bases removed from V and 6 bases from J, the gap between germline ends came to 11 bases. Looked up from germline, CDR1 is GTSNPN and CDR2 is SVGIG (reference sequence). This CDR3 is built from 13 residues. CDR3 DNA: TGTGCCTGGAGAAGGGGTAGGGCCGGGGAGCTGTTTTTT. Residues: CAWRRGRAGELFF.

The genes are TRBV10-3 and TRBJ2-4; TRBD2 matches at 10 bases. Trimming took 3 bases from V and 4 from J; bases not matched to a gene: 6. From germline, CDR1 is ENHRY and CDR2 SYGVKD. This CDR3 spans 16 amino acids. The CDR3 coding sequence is TGTGCCATCAGTGAAGGGGCTAGCGGGGGTAAAAACATTCAGTACTTC. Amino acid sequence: CAISEGASGGKNIQYF.

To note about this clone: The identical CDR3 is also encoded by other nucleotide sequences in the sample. CDR3 sequence (DNA): TGCGCCAGCAGCTTGGCCGGGACAGGCGGGGAAGGCTACACCTTC. It yields the protein CASSLAGTGGEGYTF. This chain links TRBV5-1 with TRBJ1-2; 8 nucleotides align to TRBD1. V shed 0 bases, J shed 8 bases, and the junction held 9 bases outside the gene matches. The CDR3 totals 15 residues. Germline CDR1 is SGHRS and CDR2 is YFSETQ.

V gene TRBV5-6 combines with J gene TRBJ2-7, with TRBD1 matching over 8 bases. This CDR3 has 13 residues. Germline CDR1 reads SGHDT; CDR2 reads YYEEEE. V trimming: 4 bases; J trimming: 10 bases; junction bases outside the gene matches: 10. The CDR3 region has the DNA TGTGCCAGCAGCAGGGACAGGCTCTTAGGACAGTACTTC. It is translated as CASSRDRLLGQYF.

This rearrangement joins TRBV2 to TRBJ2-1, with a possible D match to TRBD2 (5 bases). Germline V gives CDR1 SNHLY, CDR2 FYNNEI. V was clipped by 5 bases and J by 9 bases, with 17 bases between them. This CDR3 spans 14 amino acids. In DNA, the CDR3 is TGTGCCAGCAGTCCCGGGATCCTATACGGTGAGCAGTTCTTC. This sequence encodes CASSPGILYGEQFF.

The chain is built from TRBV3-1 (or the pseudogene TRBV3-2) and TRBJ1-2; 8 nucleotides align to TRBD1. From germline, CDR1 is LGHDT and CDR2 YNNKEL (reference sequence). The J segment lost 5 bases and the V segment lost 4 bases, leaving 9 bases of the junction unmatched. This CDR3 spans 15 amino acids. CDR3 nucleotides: TGTGCCAGCAGCCTTAGAGGGGACAGGCCTTATGGCTACACCTTC. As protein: CASSLRGDRPYGYTF.

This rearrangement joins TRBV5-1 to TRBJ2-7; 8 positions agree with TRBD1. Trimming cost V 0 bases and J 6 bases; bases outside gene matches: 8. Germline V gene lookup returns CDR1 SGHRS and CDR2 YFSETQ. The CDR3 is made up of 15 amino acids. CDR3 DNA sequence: TGCGCCAGCAGCTTGGCCTTGGGCAGGGGGCTCGAGCAGTACTTC. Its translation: CASSLALGRGLEQYF.

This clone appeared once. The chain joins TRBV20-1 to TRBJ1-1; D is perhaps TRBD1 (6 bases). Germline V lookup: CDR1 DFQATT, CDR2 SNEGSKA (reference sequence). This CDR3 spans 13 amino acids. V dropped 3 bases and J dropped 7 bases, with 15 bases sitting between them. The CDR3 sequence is CSASTGGKDEAFF. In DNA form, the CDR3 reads TGCAGTGCTAGTACGGGGGGCAAGGATGAAGCTTTCTTT.

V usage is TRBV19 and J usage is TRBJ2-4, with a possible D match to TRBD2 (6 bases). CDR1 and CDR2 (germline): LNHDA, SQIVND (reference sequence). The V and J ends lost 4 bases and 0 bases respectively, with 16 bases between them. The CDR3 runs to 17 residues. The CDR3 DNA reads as TGTGCCAGTAGTACTTCGGGACTCCGTTTAGCCAAAAACATTCAGTACTTC. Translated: CASSTSGLRLAKNIQYF.

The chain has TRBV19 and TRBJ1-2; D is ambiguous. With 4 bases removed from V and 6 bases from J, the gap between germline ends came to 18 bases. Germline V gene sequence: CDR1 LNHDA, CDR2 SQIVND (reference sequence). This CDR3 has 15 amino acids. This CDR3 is CASSTLGGGIDGYTF. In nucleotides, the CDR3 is TGTGCCAGTAGTACCTTAGGCGGAGGGATCGATGGCTACACCTTC.

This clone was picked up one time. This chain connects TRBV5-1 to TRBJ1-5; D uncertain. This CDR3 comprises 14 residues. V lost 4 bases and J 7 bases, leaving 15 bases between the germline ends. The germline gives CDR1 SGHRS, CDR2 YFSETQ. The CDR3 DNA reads TGCGCCAGCAGCCTCGGGCCGGGAAACCAGCCCCAGCATTTT. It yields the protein CASSLGPGNQPQHF.

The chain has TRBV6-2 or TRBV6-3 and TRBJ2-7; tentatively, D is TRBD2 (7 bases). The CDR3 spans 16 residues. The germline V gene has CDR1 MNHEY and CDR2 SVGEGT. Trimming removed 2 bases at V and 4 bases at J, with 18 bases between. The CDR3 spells CASSYRAAGASYEQYF. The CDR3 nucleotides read TGTGCCAGCAGTTACCGAGCCGCGGGGGCCTCATACGAGCAGTACTTC.

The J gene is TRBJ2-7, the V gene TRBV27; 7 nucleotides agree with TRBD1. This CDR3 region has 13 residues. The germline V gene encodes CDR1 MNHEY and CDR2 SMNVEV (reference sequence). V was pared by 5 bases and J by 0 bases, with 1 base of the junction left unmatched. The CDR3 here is CASSRQGSYEQYF. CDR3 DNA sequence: TGTGCCAGCAGTCGACAGGGCTCCTACGAGCAGTACTTC.

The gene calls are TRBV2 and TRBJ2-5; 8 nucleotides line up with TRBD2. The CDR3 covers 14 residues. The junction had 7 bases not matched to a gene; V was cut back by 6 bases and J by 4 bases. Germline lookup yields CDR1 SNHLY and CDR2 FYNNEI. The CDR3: CASRVGGASETQYF. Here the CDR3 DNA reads TGTGCCAGCAGGGTCGGGGGGGCCTCAGAGACCCAGTACTTC.

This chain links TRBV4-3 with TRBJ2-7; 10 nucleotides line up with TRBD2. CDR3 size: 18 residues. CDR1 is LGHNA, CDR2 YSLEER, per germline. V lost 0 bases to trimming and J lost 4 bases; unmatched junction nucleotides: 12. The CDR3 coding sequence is TGCGCCAGCAGCCAAGAAACAGCGGGGGGGCCGCTCGATTACGAGCAGTACTTC. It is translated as CASSQETAGGPLDYEQYF.